This TCR beta chain was observed in a study of cytomegalovirus exposure and HLA in healthy donors. Primers included in the PCR were 60 Vbeta and 13 Jbeta primers. Assay: immunoSEQ multiplex PCR; the TCRdb copy retains only in-frame clones and omits some. The sample has more than 85,000 clones; 65% to 80% are singletons. General study points: The authors judged a highly shared variant cluster likely a sequencing artifact. Fewer N-insertions than the roughly 670-donor mean were reportedly shown by an Asian-associated ancestry cluster in a later analysis.

Healthy bone marrow donors made up the cohort. This clone was recorded a few times. What it binds is not known. The V end was cut by 4 bases, the J end by 3 bases, with 10 bases between. This CDR3 comprises 13 residues. Germline V gene lookup returns CDR1 MNHNY and CDR2 SVGAGI (reference sequence). Sample: PBMCs. The clonotype was recovered from a man aged 25 to 45 in good health and CMV-seropositive. The chain uses TRBV6-6 and TRBJ2-7; D possibly corresponds to TRBD2 (5 bases). The CDR3 here is CASSFGIHYEQYF. The CDR3 DNA reads as TGTGCCAGCAGTTTCGGGATCCACTACGAGCAGTACTTC.